Each of the 5 T cell receptor beta chains below was sequenced from the same sample in a study of Tregs in tolerant kidney transplant recipients (dated 2019 in TCRdb). Libraries were constructed by the immunoSEQ multiplex PCR assay. The clones in this table, taken by TCRdb from immuneACCESS, are in-frame only. Not every clone is retained; where verified, under half of the shortfall comes from an unresolved V gene, and the cause of the rest is unknown. This sample holds approximately 99,000 clones; around 90% were observed only once. 0.34% of the sample rests with the top ten. The sample's time point label, in plain terms: blood sample drawn before combined kidney and bone marrow transplant. Material: CD4+ T cells from blood, obtained before the transplant. Receptors originate from a human donor who received a combined kidney and bone marrow transplant.

The gene calls are TRBV6-1 and TRBJ1-3, with D perhaps TRBD1 (5 bases). Between the trimmed V and J ends, which lost 8 bases and 2 bases, there was a span of 13 bases. Looked up from germline, CDR1 is MNHNS and CDR2 is SASEGT. The CDR3 extends over 14 amino acids. DNA of the CDR3: TGTGCCAGCGTGCAGGGTCCGACTGGAAACACCATATATTTT. Its protein product is CASVQGPTGNTIYF.

J is TRBJ2-3 and V is TRBV19; 12 nucleotides line up with TRBD2. Germline V lookup: CDR1 LNHDA, CDR2 SQIVND (reference sequence). V was clipped by 7 bases and J by 10 bases; unmatched bases: 9. This CDR3 spans 14 amino acids. Written as DNA, the CDR3 is TGTGCCAGTATCCCTAGCGGGGGGGCCAGGGCGCAGTATTTT. It specifies CASIPSGGARAQYF.

The chain is built from TRBV7-9 and TRBJ2-2; 7 nucleotides match TRBD1. This CDR3 contains 12 residues. Germline V gene sequence: CDR1 SEHNR, CDR2 FQNEAQ (reference sequence). V shed 4 bases, J shed 13 bases, and the junction held 6 bases outside the gene matches. CDR3 in amino acids: CASSSRQGRLFF. For the CDR3, the DNA is TGTGCCAGCAGCTCCCGACAGGGCAGGCTGTTTTTT.

This chain uses TRBV27 with TRBJ2-7, with 7 bases lining up with TRBD1. The ends lost 1 base at V and 1 base at J; junction bases unmatched: 4. Per the germline V gene, CDR1 is MNHEY and CDR2 is SMNVEV (reference sequence). The CDR3 consists of 15 residues. The CDR3, as DNA: TGTGCCAGCAGTTTATATGGGACAGTGTCCTACGAGCAGTACTTC. Its protein is CASSLYGTVSYEQYF.

The chain couples TRBV6-5 to TRBJ1-1; no clear D gene. CDR1 MNHEY and CDR2 SVGAGI come from the germline V gene. Trimming pared 3 bases from V and 3 bases from J, leaving 11 bases between. The CDR3 contains 14 residues. The CDR3: CASSYVPRDTEAFF. In DNA, the CDR3 is TGTGCCAGCAGTTATGTCCCCCGGGACACTGAAGCTTTCTTT.